This TCR beta chain was sequenced for a study of cytomegalovirus exposure and HLA in healthy donors (dated by TCRdb to 2016 to 2017). With regard to the full study: An earlier analysis of some 600 of the donors reported about 300 Gb of sequence data and 117 million unique TCR beta sequences obtained from around 180 million T cells. A handful of DR-DQ haplotypes were handled as single units for association and clustering because linkage in the cohort was strong. The later analysis used no new phenotypic data to find candidate immune exposures, relying instead on TCR beta sequences and their occurrence across donors. Among 300 to 500 genotyped donors of the cohort, an average of around 250,000 unique TCR beta nucleotide sequences was sequenced per donor, of which approximately 19% were non-productive. HLA typing included class I and class II loci at four-digit resolution. Typing coverage differed by locus: A, B, C, DRB1 and DQB1 were typed in roughly 629-630 donors, DQA1 in about 500, DPA1 in some 600, and DPB1 in 450 to 490. In an earlier analysis of 500 to 650 of the donors, high-throughput TCR beta sequencing was used to judge whether each TCR beta V gene segment behaved as functional or pseudogenic. An early release covering more than 500 HLA-typed donors comprised around 300 gigabases of sequencing data and tens of millions of unique TCR sequences. A later analysis re-examined previously published TCR beta repertoires from several hundred donors and added high-resolution HLA genotyping to investigate patterns of TCR occurrence. All discovery cohort repertoires had been generated on a single sequencing platform. To predict cytomegalovirus infection status, the study combined high-throughput TCR immunosequencing, statistical association of individual TCRs with disease status, and machine learning. Besides the first cohort of around 700 subjects, a separate validation cohort made up of 120 different subjects was used. The aim of the study was to test whether cataloging public T cell receptors could identify signatures of past pathogen exposure. Donor age, sex, ethnicity and CMV serostatus were collected together with the repertoire data. A later genetic analysis used genome-wide SNP genotypes for about three fifths of the 666 donors, treating that subset as a discovery cohort. The study used immunosequencing to profile the T cell repertoires of several hundred subjects and linked those repertoires to cytomegalovirus serostatus. Of the 300 to 450 genotyped donors, approximately 82% fell in the genetic ancestry cluster associated with self-reported Caucasian donors.

The cohort comprised under 700 healthy bone marrow donors. At the time of sampling, all cohort members were nominally healthy, though unrecorded immune exposures were likely present. The donor tested CMV seronegative and was one of the 352 seronegative cohort members. A peripheral blood sample was collected from each donor, and TCR beta sequencing was performed on peripheral blood mononuclear cells. Genomic DNA was extracted from the blood cell samples with the Qiagen DNeasy Blood Extraction Kit. Study-wide findings and limitations: A later genetic analysis reported fewer N-insertions in productive TCRs among donors in an Asian-associated ancestry cluster than the approximately 700-donor mean. HLA typing was unavailable for some donors at each locus, so association tests used only the typed subset. A further reported finding was that TCR beta sequences accurately predicted the HLA-A and HLA-B alleles for most subjects in the first cohort. Most TCR sequences were observed very rarely across donors, whereas some public TCRs were present in many individuals. Because counts were too low, 15 to 20 rarely observed V segments, including chromosome 9 orphons, were excluded from the earlier analysis of 587 of the donors. In the study, some 160 TCR beta chains were listed as associated with cytomegalovirus. In a later analysis, several top co-occurrence clusters were reported to appear linked to parvovirus B19, influenza, CMV and Epstein-Barr virus. In an earlier analysis of about 600 of the donors, most TCR beta V segments appeared in productive rearrangements about 87% or about 30% of the time, broadly matching IMGT annotations. A cluster of highly shared sequence variants was judged likely to represent a technical artifact of the sequencing pipeline. The authors suggested that the approach could potentially be generalized to other disease states and immunological phenotypes. Only TCR beta chains were sequenced in this cohort, and the absence of alpha or paired-chain data limited detectable features. In both the original and validation cohorts, the classifier was reported to diagnose cytomegalovirus status with high specificity and sensitivity. In a later genetic analysis, a missense DCLRE1C variant was associated with V-gene and J-gene trimming of TCR beta chains, and the association was replicated in an independent cohort. In a later analysis, HLA-associated TCR beta chains showed more clonal expansion and lower generation probabilities than non-associated chains that were equally common. The presence/absence analyses assumed that sequencing depth was roughly uniform across donors, and that assumption may not be true. In a later analysis, the rate of TCR association differed among HLA loci, with DRB1 alleles having the most associated TCRs and HLA-C alleles having the fewest. The 87-base-pair reads could not distinguish some IMGT-functional V segments, including TRBV6-2 and TRBV6-3, so those segments were excluded. In a later analysis, most CMV-associated TCR beta chains were found to appear HLA-restricted, with HLA associations seemingly driven largely by CMV exposure. A few of the identified cytomegalovirus-associated TCR beta chains were confirmed in vitro to be specific for cytomegalovirus antigens. Specific HLA alleles were associated with 15,000 to 20,000 TCR beta sequences at a false discovery rate of 0.05 in a later analysis. When HLA alleles, especially DR and DQ, strongly co-occurred, TCR associations were difficult to assign to individual alleles. CMV serostatus was the only immune exposure information available for the cohort. Correlated functional status among segregating V segments might be attributable to linkage disequilibrium, but an unknown experimental factor could not be ruled out.

Remarks on this clone: Its specific antigen is unknown. No base quality values were provided; no much bigger clone lies one nucleotide off.

The CDR3 starts with the cysteine, ends with the phenylalanine, and has 15 residues. CDR3 DNA is the only sequence kept; it has 45 bases, read in frame from the first base. Trimming removed 6 bases from V and 3 bases from J; the gene matches leave 9 bases unexplained. The CDR1 and CDR2 encoded by the germline V gene are MNHEY and SVGAGI. Library method: the immunoSEQ multiplex PCR assay. For the multiplex PCR, a mixture combining 60 forward primers for TCR Vbeta segments and 13 reverse primers for TCR Jbeta segments was used. Amplification of the CDR3 region of rearranged TCR beta genes was performed with a multiplex PCR assay on genomic DNA. Amplified TCR beta libraries were sequenced as 87-base-pair reads on the Illumina HiSeq System. The original pipeline was this. A later analysis tallied around 82 million unique TCR beta chains across the approximately 670 repertoires, and about 12 million of those chains were shared by two or more donors. Raw reads were error-corrected and collapsed into unique sequences with a nearest-neighbor algorithm that merged closely related sequences to remove PCR and sequencing errors. Alignment of CDR3 sequences to IMGT reference sequences was used to assign V, D and J gene segments. For a sequence to be retained, a match of at least six nucleotides to both a V gene segment and a J gene segment was required. A rearrangement was called productive if the CDR3 had no stop codons and remained in frame with V and J, and every other rearrangement was called non-productive. Following IMGT convention, CDR3 was defined as the stretch from the second conserved V-encoded cysteine to the conserved J-encoded phenylalanine. In an earlier analysis of just under 600 of the donors, sequences lacking an unambiguous match to a single V gene segment were excluded. In an earlier analysis of 587 of the donors, V segments were called functional above 56.7% productive rearrangements and were called segregating when the between-donor standard deviation exceeded 5%. To diagnose cytomegalovirus status from the catalog of TCR beta chain sequences, a statistical classification framework was built. V and J gene assignment, in a later analysis, came from comparing TCR nucleotide sequences with IMGT/GENE-DB human TR gene sequences. In a later analysis, CDR3 sequences and most-parsimonious VDJ recombination scenarios were assigned using the TCRdist pipeline. In a later analysis, each TCR beta chain was defined by its CDR3 amino acid sequence together with its V-gene family, and reads lacking a unique V-gene family were excluded. To address suspected cross-contamination and a sequencing artifact, a later analysis removed some 620 highly shared, low-generation-probability nucleotide sequences. A later analysis calculated a clonal expansion index for each public chain from normalized within-repertoire ranks of inferred template counts. Generation probabilities in a later analysis came from a VDJ recombination model fitted to out-of-frame rearrangements, and those results were checked against IGoR. A later analysis scored TCR-TCR, TCR-HLA and TCR-CMV co-occurrence with hypergeometric tests, applying a repertoire-size bias correction to TCR pairs. To estimate false discovery rates, a later analysis permuted the HLA or CMV assignments 20 times. In a later analysis, co-occurring TCRs were grouped using DBSCAN, with TCRdist sequence similarity added in when clustering inside HLA-allele-positive subsets. Repertoires with fewer than 30,000 or more than 120,000 public chains were left out of co-occurrence clustering, as were four to six repertoires with anomalous nucleotide sharing. In its TCRdb copy, this immuneACCESS table keeps in-frame sequences only and misses some clones. Where compared with another copy, unresolved V genes explain less than half of these, and the others have no known cause. V and J calls and clone size follow that table, whereas D and trimming were derived from the DNA. The sample records around 210,000 clones, around 80% of which are singletons. The ten largest account for 1.5% to 2% of the sample.

Sample: PBMCs. The chain is assembled from TRBV6-5 and TRBJ2-5; the central 8 bases match TRBD2. The source is a man aged 50-60 years in good health and CMV-seronegative. CDR3 reads: CASRDRGGGEETQYF. The DNA sequence is given as TGTGCCAGCAGGGACCGGGGGGGAGGGGAAGAGACCCAGTACTTC.